This T cell receptor (beta chain) was observed in a study of T cells in localized non-small cell lung cancer. This clone is judged medium-sized (0.01 to 0.1%). Its antigen is unidentified. Clones were sequenced by immunoSEQ multiplex PCR, and TCRdb holds only the in-frame ones, with some missing. The sample lists over 950 clones, around a fifth seen once, with around 16% in the top ten. Study-wide results and caveats: Increased T cell density in blood showed an association with longer overall survival. Uninvolved nearby lung showed the greatest T cell clonality, exceeding that found in tumor. Sequencing was restricted to one tumor region; therefore, heterogeneity remains possible. Across samples, adjacent lung featured a median around 55 of the top 100 tumor clones.

Trimming pared 6 bases from V and 3 bases from J, leaving 21 bases between. This CDR3 is built from 17 residues. Germline V gives CDR1 MNHEY, CDR2 SMNVEV (reference sequence). Here the sequenced sample was normal lung tissue next to the tumor, taken before any cancer treatment. The sequence came from a female donor over 55 with stage I squamous cell lung carcinoma. The J gene is TRBJ2-1, the V gene TRBV27; possible D gene TRBD2, 6 bases. The chain's CDR3 is CASSDMGGSGLYNEQFF. As DNA, the CDR3 is TGTGCCAGCAGCGATATGGGCGGCAGCGGGCTCTACAATGAGCAGTTCTTC.